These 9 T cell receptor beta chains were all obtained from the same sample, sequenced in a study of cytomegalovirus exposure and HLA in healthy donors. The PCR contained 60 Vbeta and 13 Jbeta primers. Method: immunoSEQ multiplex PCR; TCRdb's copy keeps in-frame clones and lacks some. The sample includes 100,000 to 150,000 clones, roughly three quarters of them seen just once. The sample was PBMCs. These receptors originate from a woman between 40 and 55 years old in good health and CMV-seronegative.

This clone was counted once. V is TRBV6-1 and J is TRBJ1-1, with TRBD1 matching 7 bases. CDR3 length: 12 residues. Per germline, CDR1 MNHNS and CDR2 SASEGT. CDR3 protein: CGTQGSPTEAFF. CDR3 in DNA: TGTGGCACACAGGGGAGCCCCACTGAAGCTTTCTTT.

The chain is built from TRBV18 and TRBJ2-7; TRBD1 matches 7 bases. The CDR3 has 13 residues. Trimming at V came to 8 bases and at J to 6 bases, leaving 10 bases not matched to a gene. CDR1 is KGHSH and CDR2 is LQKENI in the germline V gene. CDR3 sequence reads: CASRRDSLSEQYF. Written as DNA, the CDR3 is TGTGCCAGCCGCCGGGACAGCCTGAGCGAGCAGTACTTC.

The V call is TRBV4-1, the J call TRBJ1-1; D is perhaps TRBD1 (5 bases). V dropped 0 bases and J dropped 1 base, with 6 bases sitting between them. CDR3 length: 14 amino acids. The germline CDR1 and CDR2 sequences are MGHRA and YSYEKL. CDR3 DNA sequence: TGCGCCAGCAGCCAAGACGGGGGGAACACTGAAGCTTTCTTT. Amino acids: CASSQDGGNTEAFF.

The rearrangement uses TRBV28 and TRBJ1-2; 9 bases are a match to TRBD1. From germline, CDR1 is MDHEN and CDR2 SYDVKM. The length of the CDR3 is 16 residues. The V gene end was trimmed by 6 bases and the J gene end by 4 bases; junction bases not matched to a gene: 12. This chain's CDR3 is CASRLTDRGPFYGYTF. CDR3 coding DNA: TGTGCCAGCAGACTAACGGACAGGGGACCCTTCTATGGCTACACCTTC.

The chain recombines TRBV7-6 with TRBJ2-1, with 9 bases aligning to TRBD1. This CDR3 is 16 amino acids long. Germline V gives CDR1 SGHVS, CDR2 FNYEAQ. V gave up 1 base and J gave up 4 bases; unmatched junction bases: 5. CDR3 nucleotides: TGTGCCAGCAGCTTAGTTCCCGGACAGGGGTACAATGAGCAGTTCTTC. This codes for CASSLVPGQGYNEQFF.

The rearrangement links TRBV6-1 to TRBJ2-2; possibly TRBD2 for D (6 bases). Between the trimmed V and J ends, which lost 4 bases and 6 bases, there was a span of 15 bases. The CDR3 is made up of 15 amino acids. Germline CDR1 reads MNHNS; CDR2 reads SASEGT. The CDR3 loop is CASSVSGGGAGELFF. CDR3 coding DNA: TGTGCCAGCAGTGTTTCCGGGGGTGGTGCCGGGGAGCTGTTTTTT.

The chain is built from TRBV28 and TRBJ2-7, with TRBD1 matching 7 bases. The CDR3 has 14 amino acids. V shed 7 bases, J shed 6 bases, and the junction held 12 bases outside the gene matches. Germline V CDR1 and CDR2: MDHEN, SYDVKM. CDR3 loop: CASTIDRVSPEQYF. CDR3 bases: TGTGCCAGCACCATTGACAGGGTCTCCCCCGAGCAGTACTTC.

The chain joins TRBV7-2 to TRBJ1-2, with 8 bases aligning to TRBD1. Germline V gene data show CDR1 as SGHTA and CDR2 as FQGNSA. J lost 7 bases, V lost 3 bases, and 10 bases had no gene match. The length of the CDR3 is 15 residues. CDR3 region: CASSLSQGALGGYTF. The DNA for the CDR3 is TGTGCCAGCAGCTTGTCCCAGGGGGCGTTGGGTGGCTACACCTTC. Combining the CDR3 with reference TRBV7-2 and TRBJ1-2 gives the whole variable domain GAGVSQSPSNKVTEKGKDVELRCDPISGHTALYWYRQSLGQGLEFLIYFQGNSAPDKSGLPSDRFSAERTGGSVSTLTIQRTQQEDSAVYLCASSLSQGALGGYTFGSGTRLTVV.

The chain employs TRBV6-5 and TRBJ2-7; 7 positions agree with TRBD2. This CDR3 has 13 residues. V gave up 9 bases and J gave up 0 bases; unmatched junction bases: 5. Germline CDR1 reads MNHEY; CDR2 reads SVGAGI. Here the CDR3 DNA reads TGTGCCAGTACGCCGGGAGGCTCCTACGAGCAGTACTTC. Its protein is CASTPGGSYEQYF.